Following are 29 T cell receptor beta chains from one sample sequenced in a study of T cells in Graves' hyperthyroidism and ophthalmopathy (dated by TCRdb to between 2018 and 2021). Library creation used multiplex PCR. This sample was sequenced with an Illumina HiSeq 2000. TCR beta CDR3 regions were amplified from RNA transcripts. A first-round RT-PCR of the TCR CDR3 used the HTBI primer set with the Qiagen OneStep RT-PCR kit. TCRdb reran the public reads through fastp at Q25 and MiXCR, keeping productive beta chains. A single entry per CDR3 protein holds the most common genes and DNA from its merged rows. In this sample the table shows roughly 550,000 distinct CDR3 sequences, about 16% of which occur a single time. The ten largest make up 25% to 35% of the sample. Sequencing used blood. Receptor source: a woman in her thirties with Graves' ophthalmopathy.

The table lists this clonotype with a few counts. The rearrangement links TRBV5-5 to TRBJ2-7, with 11 bases aligning to TRBD2. V gave up 4 bases and J gave up 1 base; unmatched junction bases: 4. Germline CDR1 reads SGHKS; CDR2 reads YYEKEE (reference sequence). The CDR3 is 15 residues long. CDR3 coding DNA: TGTGCCAGCAGCCAGGGACTAGCGGAGTCCTACGAGCAGTACTTC. This translates into CASSQGLAESYEQYF.

This clonotype appeared a few times. The V gene is TRBV29-1, the J gene TRBJ1-1; maybe TRBD1 (5 bases). The CDR3 has 13 residues. The V gene lost 4 bases and the J gene lost 5 bases, with 14 bases spanning the gap. In germline, CDR1 is SQVTM, CDR2 ANQGSEA. The CDR3 DNA sequence: TGCAGCGTTGGAGTCAGGGACTTGACTGAAGCTTTCTTT. As protein: CSVGVRDLTEAFF.

This clonotype was seen ten or more times. The rearrangement links TRBV28 to TRBJ1-1; 7 nucleotides line up with TRBD1. V was clipped by 5 bases and J by 1 base; unmatched bases: 4. Germline V gene data show CDR1 as MDHEN and CDR2 as SYDVKM. CDR3 size: 14 residues. The CDR3 nucleotides read TGTGCCAGCAGTGGCGCAGGGGGGAACACTGAAGCTTTCTTT. It yields the protein CASSGAGGNTEAFF.

V gene TRBV5-4 combines with J gene TRBJ2-7; D is undetermined. From germline, CDR1 is SGHNT and CDR2 YYREEE (reference sequence). The CDR3 loop spans 13 amino acids. The germline V and J ends were trimmed by 1 base and 0 bases, with 5 bases remaining between them. The CDR3 bases are TGTGCCAGCAGCTTGCGGTACTCCTACGAGCAGTACTTC. The encoded protein is CASSLRYSYEQYF.

The chain recombines TRBV7-3 with TRBJ2-5; no clear D. There are 19 residues in the CDR3. Germline V CDR1 and CDR2: SGHTA, FQGTGA. V gave up 3 bases and J gave up 2 bases, with 25 bases separating them. The CDR3 loop is CASSFMVMAPRVRQETQYF. In nucleotides, the CDR3 is TGTGCCAGCAGCTTCATGGTGATGGCCCCCCGGGTGCGTCAAGAGACCCAGTACTTC.

This chain uses TRBV12-3 or TRBV12-4 with TRBJ2-7, with 11 bases fitting TRBD2. The V gene end was trimmed by 7 bases and the J gene end by 7 bases; junction bases not matched to a gene: 9. The CDR3 contains 14 residues. This chain's CDR3 is CASTELAGVGEQYF. In DNA form, the CDR3 reads TGTGCCAGCACTGAACTAGCGGGAGTTGGGGAGCAGTACTTC.

This clonotype was recorded many times. The chain combines TRBV7-2 with TRBJ2-5; possible D gene TRBD2, 6 bases. V lost 1 base to trimming and J lost 0 bases, with 12 bases between them. This CDR3 comprises 16 residues. Germline V gene data show CDR1 as SGHTA and CDR2 as FQGNSA. The CDR3 coding sequence is TGTGCCAGCAGCTTAGTTGTTAGCGGAAACCAAGAGACCCAGTACTTC. It translates to CASSLVVSGNQETQYF.

This clonotype was picked up many times. The chain has TRBV30 and TRBJ1-2; 11 bases are shared with TRBD1. Germline V CDR1 and CDR2: GTSNPN, SVGIG (reference sequence). The trim removed 3 bases at V and 8 bases at J, leaving 5 bases unmatched. The CDR3 totals 13 residues. The chain's CDR3 is CAWRGQGGVGYTF. Written as DNA, the CDR3 is TGTGCCTGGAGGGGACAGGGGGGAGTGGGCTACACCTTC.

In the case of this clonotype: One end of the junction does not line up with germline, which may come from a read error. The CDR3 sequence: CAGSLEGDTQYF. The CDR3 DNA follows: TGTGCCGGCAGCTTAGAGGGAGATACGCAGTATTTT. This chain links TRBV7-9 with TRBJ2-3; a weak D match, TRBD2 (5 bases). The CDR3 length is 12 residues. Germline values: CDR1 SEHNR, CDR2 FQNEAQ (reference sequence).

With respect to this clonotype: A read error is possible here, since a much larger clone lies one base away. The rearrangement joins TRBV29-1 to TRBJ1-1; 8 nucleotides align to TRBD1. Per the germline V gene, CDR1 is SQVTM and CDR2 is ANQGSEA. The CDR3 totals 13 residues. V dropped 6 bases and J dropped 5; count of bases not matched to a gene: 8. DNA of the CDR3: TGCAGCGTGGCCCCAGGGGGCGGGACTGAAGCTTTCTTT. Translating it yields CSVAPGGGTEAFF.

The J gene is TRBJ2-4, the V gene TRBV6-1, with 8 bases that match TRBD2. Per germline, CDR1 MNHNS and CDR2 SASEGT. The CDR3 contains 18 residues. Losses at the gene ends were 8 bases for V and 8 bases for J; bases not matched to a gene: 23. The CDR3 here is CASGSPIFGRGKLDIQYF. DNA for the CDR3: TGTGCCAGCGGATCCCCAATTTTCGGGAGGGGCAAATTGGACATTCAGTACTTC.

This clonotype has at least ten counts. The DNA of the CDR3 is TGTGCCAGCAGCCTATTACCCCGGGACAGTCATTCACCCCTCCACTTT. Translating gives CASSLLPRDSHSPLHF. The J gene is TRBJ1-6, the V gene TRBV12-3 or TRBV12-4; 7 bases fit TRBD1. The CDR3 is made up of 16 amino acids. V was pared by 6 bases and J by 8 bases, with 13 bases of the junction left unmatched.

This clonotype was seen many times. This rearrangement joins TRBV7-2 to TRBJ2-3; no clear D. The CDR3 is 14 residues long. Germline CDR1 reads SGHTA; CDR2 reads FQGNSA. V was clipped by 4 bases and J by 0 bases, with 8 bases between them. The CDR3 region is CASSSQRSTDTQYF. CDR3 sequence (DNA): TGTGCCAGCAGCTCCCAGCGAAGCACAGATACGCAGTATTTT.

In this sample, this clonotype turned up many times. This chain connects TRBV5-1 to TRBJ1-5, with TRBD1 as a possible D gene (6 bases). CDR3 size: 14 residues. V lost 0 bases to trimming and J lost 6 bases, with 10 bases between them. Germline assignment: CDR1 SGHRS and CDR2 YFSETQ. The CDR3 DNA is TGCGCCAGCAGCTTGGAGGGGGGTAGTCAGCCCCAGCATTTT. It codes for CASSLEGGSQPQHF.

At least ten counts were recorded for this clonotype. The chain employs TRBV7-3 and TRBJ2-1; 10 nucleotides align to TRBD2. Germline assignment: CDR1 SGHTA and CDR2 FQGTGA. The CDR3 has 16 residues. With V trimmed by 5 bases and J by 5 bases, 9 bases remained unmatched. The CDR3 coding sequence is TGTGCCAGCAGCCTAGGCCTAGCGGGAGATCACAATGAGCAGTTCTTC. As protein: CASSLGLAGDHNEQFF.

The rearrangement joins TRBV9 to TRBJ2-1; D gene uncertain. Trimming took 0 bases from V and 8 from J, leaving 15 bases between them. Germline CDR1 and CDR2: SGDLS and YYNGEE. This CDR3 region has 15 residues. The CDR3 loop reads CASSVVTSKSDEQFF. CDR3 coding DNA: TGTGCCAGCAGCGTAGTAACGAGCAAATCTGATGAGCAGTTCTTC. Based on the CDR3 plus reference TRBV9 and TRBJ2-1, the full variable domain is DSGVTQTPKHLITATGQRVTLRCSPRSGDLSVYWYQQSLDQGLQFLIQYYNGEERAKGNILERFSAQQFPDLHSELNLSSLELGDSALYFCASSVVTSKSDEQFFGPGTRLTVL.

The table lists this clonotype with a few counts. CDR3 coding DNA: TGTGCCACCAGTCTAGGGAAAGGGGAGACCCAGTACTTC. Translating it yields CATSLGKGETQYF. V usage is TRBV24-1 and J usage is TRBJ2-5; D remains ambiguous. CDR1 KGHDR and CDR2 SFDVKD come from the germline V gene. CDR3 length equals 13 residues. The ends were cut back, 6 bases at V and 5 bases at J, with 12 bases in the middle.

This clonotype turned up a few times. This chain connects TRBV20-1 to TRBJ2-1; 8 nucleotides agree with TRBD2. V lost 0 bases to trimming and J lost 8 bases; unmatched junction nucleotides: 9. The germline V gene encodes CDR1 DFQATT and CDR2 SNEGSKA (reference sequence). The CDR3 is 15 amino acids. The DNA of the CDR3 is TGCAGTGCTAGAGATCCGGCGGGAGGCTGGGATGAGCAGTTCTTC. This sequence encodes CSARDPAGGWDEQFF.

In this sample, this clonotype turned up many times. This chain uses TRBV28 with TRBJ2-5, with a tentative D call TRBD2 (7 bases). V lost 10 bases and J lost 1, with 22 bases in between. CDR1 and CDR2 (germline): MDHEN, SYDVKM. The CDR3 loop spans 16 amino acids. The CDR3 is CATRGANGRLQETQYF. The CDR3 coding sequence is TGTGCCACCCGGGGGGCAAACGGGAGGCTCCAAGAGACCCAGTACTTC.

There are a few counts of this clonotype. The J gene is TRBJ1-2, the V gene TRBV28; D ambiguous. Germline V gene lookup returns CDR1 MDHEN and CDR2 SYDVKM. With 3 bases removed from V and 8 bases from J, the gap between germline ends came to 10 bases. The CDR3 extends over 12 amino acids. The CDR3 loop reads CASSFSDIGYTF. CDR3 nucleotide sequence: TGTGCCAGCAGTTTCTCAGACATCGGCTACACCTTC.

This clonotype has only a few counts. This sequence joins TRBV27 and TRBJ1-1; 12 nucleotides match TRBD1. J lost 1 base, V lost 5 bases, and 17 bases had no gene match. The CDR3 spans 20 residues. CDR1 and CDR2 from the germline V gene are MNHEY and SMNVEV (reference sequence). CDR3 sequence: CASSASVAGQGAGGNTEAFF. The CDR3 nucleotides read TGTGCCAGCAGTGCCTCCGTAGCGGGACAGGGGGCGGGGGGGAACACTGAAGCTTTCTTT.

A note on this clonotype: This may come from a read error, since a much larger clone is one base off. The conserved final phenylalanine or tryptophan is absent from the CDR3, which likely points to a read error. V is TRBV10-3 and J is TRBJ2-1; D is unresolved. Germline loops: CDR1 ENHRY, CDR2 SYGVKD. The CDR3 extends over 15 amino acids. V lost 3 bases, J lost 3 bases, and 12 bases lay in between. This CDR3 is CAISEKATGYNEQFS. In nucleotides, the CDR3 is TGTGCCATCAGTGAAAAAGCTACTGGCTACAATGAGCAGTTCTCC.

In regard to this clonotype: A much larger clone lies a single base off, so this may be a read error. The chain recombines TRBV20-1 with TRBJ2-7, with 8 bases matching TRBD2. The CDR3 covers 15 residues. Germline assignment: CDR1 DFQATT and CDR2 SNEGSKA (reference sequence). The ends lost 7 bases at V and 2 bases at J; junction bases unmatched: 13. This CDR3 is CSGEEGGRPAYEQYF. CDR3 nucleotide sequence: TGCAGTGGGGAGGAAGGCGGGAGGCCTGCCTACGAGCAGTACTTC.

This clonotype was observed a few times. An end of the junction differs from the germline gene, which may be a read error. J is TRBJ2-5 and V is TRBV15, with 10 bases fitting TRBD2. Germline CDR1 reads LNHNV; CDR2 reads YYDKDF (reference sequence). The CDR3 consists of 19 residues. CDR3 residues: CATSRVLAGGSSHQVTQYF. CDR3 DNA sequence: TGTGCCACCAGCAGAGTTTTAGCGGGAGGTTCTTCCCACCAAGTGACCCAGTACTTC.

This clonotype was observed many times. The rearrangement uses TRBV11-2 and TRBJ1-5; D ambiguous. Looked up from germline, CDR1 is SGHAT and CDR2 is FQNNGV. V was cut by 1 base and J by 5 bases, with 9 bases left in between. CDR3 length: 14 amino acids. The CDR3 DNA reads as TGTGCCAGCAGCTTAGCTGGGAGATATCAGCCCCAGCATTTT. Protein: CASSLAGRYQPQHF. The complete variable domain, with remaining parts taken from reference TRBV11-2 and TRBJ1-5, reads EAGVAQSPRYKIIEKRQSVAFWCNPISGHATLYWYQQILGQGPKLLIQFQNNGVVDDSQLPKDRFSAERLKGVDSTLKIQPAKLEDSAVYLCASSLAGRYQPQHFGDGTRLSIL.

This clonotype has just a few counts. The chain recombines TRBV18 with TRBJ1-6; maybe TRBD1 (5 bases). This CDR3 region has 15 residues. Germline CDR1 reads KGHSH; CDR2 reads LQKENI. Trimming shortened V by 3 bases and J by 7 bases, and 13 bases separated the two germline ends. This chain's CDR3 is CASSPMEGWNSPLHF. DNA of the CDR3: TGTGCCAGCTCACCGATGGAGGGGTGGAATTCACCCCTCCACTTT.

In this sample, this clonotype turned up many times. This chain uses TRBV3-1 with TRBJ1-5; no reliable D call. CDR3 length equals 13 residues. Trimming took 1 base from V and 9 from J, leaving 10 bases between them. The germline V gene encodes CDR1 LGHDT and CDR2 YNNKEL (reference sequence). The CDR3 coding sequence is TGTGCCAGCAGCCAAGTTGATAATGCGCCCCAGCATTTT. This sequence encodes CASSQVDNAPQHF.

The chain has TRBV19 and TRBJ1-5; D is possibly TRBD1 (5 bases). Trimming shortened V by 6 bases and J by 2 bases, and 17 bases separated the two germline ends. The CDR3 has 16 amino acids. Germline V lookup: CDR1 LNHDA, CDR2 SQIVND (reference sequence). The CDR3 spells CASRFGLGQGNQPQHF. DNA of the CDR3: TGTGCCAGTAGATTCGGCTTGGGGCAGGGCAATCAGCCCCAGCATTTT.

Ten or more counts support this clonotype. The rearrangement links TRBV20-1 to TRBJ1-4, with D hard to call. The CDR3 is 16 residues long. Trimming removed 0 bases from V and 4 bases from J, with 15 bases in between. Germline-derived CDR1 and CDR2 are DFQATT and SNEGSKA (reference sequence). The CDR3: CSARDFFKGLNEKLFF. CDR3 DNA: TGCAGTGCTAGAGATTTTTTCAAGGGCCTTAATGAAAAACTGTTTTTT.